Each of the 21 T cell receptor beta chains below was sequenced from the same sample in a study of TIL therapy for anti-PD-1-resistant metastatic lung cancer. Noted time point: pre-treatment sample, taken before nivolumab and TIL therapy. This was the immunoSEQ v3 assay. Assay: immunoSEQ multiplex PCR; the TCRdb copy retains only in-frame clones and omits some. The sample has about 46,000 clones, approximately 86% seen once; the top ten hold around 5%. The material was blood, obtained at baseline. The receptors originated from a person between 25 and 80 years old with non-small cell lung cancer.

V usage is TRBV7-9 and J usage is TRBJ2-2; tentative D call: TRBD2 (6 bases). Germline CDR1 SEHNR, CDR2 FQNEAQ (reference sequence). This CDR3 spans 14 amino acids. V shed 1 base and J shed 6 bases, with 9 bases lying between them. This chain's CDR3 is CASSLGGTPGELFF. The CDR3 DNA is TGTGCCAGCAGCTTAGGCGGGACTCCCGGGGAGCTGTTTTTT.

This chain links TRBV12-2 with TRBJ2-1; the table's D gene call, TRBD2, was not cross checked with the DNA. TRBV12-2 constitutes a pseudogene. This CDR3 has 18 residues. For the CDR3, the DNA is TGTGCAAGGAGGGCACGGAGGTGGATCGTCGAGCCCTACAATGAGCAGTTCTTC. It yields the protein CARRARRWIVEPYNEQFF.

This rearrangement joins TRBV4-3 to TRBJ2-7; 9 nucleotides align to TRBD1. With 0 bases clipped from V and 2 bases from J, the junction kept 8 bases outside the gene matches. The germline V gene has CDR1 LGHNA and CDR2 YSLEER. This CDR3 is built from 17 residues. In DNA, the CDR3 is TGCGCCAGCAGCCAAGACCCGACAGGGGGGCTCCCCTACGAGCAGTACTTC. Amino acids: CASSQDPTGGLPYEQYF.

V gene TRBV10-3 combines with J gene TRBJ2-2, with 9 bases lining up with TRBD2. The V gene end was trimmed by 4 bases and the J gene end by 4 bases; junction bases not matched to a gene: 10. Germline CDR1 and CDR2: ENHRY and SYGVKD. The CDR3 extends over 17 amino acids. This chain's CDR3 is CAISGDSGSSSTGELFF. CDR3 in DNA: TGTGCCATCAGTGGTGATAGCGGGAGTTCGAGCACCGGGGAGCTGTTTTTT.

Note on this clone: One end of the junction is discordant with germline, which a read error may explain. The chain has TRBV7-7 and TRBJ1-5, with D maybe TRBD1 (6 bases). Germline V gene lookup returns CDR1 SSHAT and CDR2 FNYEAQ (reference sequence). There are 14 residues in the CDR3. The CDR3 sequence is CASSSTGSNQPQHF. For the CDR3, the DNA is TGTGCTAGCAGCTCGACAGGTAGCAATCAGCCCCAGCATTTT.

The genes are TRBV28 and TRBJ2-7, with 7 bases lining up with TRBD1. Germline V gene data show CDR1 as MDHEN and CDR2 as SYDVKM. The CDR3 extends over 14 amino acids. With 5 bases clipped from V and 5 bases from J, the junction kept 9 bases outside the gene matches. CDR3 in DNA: TGTGCCAGCAGTCAACGGACAGGCGCGGACGAGCAGTACTTC. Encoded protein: CASSQRTGADEQYF.

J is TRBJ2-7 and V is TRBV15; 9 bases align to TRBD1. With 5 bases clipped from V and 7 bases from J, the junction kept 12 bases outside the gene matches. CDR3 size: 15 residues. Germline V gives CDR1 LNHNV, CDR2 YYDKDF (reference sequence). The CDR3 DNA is TGTGCCACCAGCCCCCTAACAGGGGGCGCGGGAGAGCAGTACTTC. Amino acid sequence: CATSPLTGGAGEQYF.

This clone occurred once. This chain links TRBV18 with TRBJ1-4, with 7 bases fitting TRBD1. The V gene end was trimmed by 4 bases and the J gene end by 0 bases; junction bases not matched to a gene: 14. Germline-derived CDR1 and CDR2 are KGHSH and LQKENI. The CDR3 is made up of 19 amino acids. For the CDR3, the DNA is TGTGCCAGCTCACTCGACCGACAGGGCCGGAGGGCAACTAATGAAAAACTGTTTTTT. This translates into CASSLDRQGRRATNEKLFF.

CDR3 in amino acids: CASSQTRDRGYPGPNEKLFF. The CDR3 DNA sequence: TGCGCCAGCAGCCAGACCCGGGACAGGGGATACCCCGGTCCTAATGAAAAACTGTTTTTT. The rearrangement uses TRBV4-1 and TRBJ1-4, with 10 nucleotides matching TRBD1. Germline CDR1 is MGHRA and CDR2 is YSYEKL. The V segment lost 3 bases and the J segment 3 bases; nucleotides outside the gene matches: 16. CDR3 length: 20 residues.

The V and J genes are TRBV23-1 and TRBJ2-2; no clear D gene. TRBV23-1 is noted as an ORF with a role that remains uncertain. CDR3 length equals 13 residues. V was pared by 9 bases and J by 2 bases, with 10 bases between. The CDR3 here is CARPGQNTGELFF. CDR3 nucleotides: TGCGCCAGGCCGGGCCAAAACACCGGGGAGCTGTTTTTT.

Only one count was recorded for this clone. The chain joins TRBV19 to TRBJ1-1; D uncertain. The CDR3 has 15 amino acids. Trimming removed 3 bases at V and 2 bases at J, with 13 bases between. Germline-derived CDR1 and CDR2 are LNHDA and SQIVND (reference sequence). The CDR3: CASSMTPGGNTEAFF. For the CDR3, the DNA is TGTGCCAGTAGTATGACTCCAGGAGGTAACACTGAAGCTTTCTTT.

The CDR3 bases are TGTGCCACCAGTGACCCCGGGACAGGGGATGAGGATACGCAGTATTTT. As protein: CATSDPGTGDEDTQYF. The V call is TRBV24-1, the J call TRBJ2-3; 10 bases fit TRBD1. The CDR3 is 16 residues long. The V segment lost 4 bases and the J segment 6 bases; nucleotides outside the gene matches: 9. In germline, CDR1 is KGHDR, CDR2 SFDVKD.

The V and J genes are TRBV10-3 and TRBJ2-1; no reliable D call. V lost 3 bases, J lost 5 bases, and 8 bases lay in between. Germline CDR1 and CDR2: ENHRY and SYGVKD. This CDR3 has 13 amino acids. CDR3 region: CAISDLGNNEQFF. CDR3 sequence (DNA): TGTGCCATCAGTGACCTAGGGAACAATGAGCAGTTCTTC.

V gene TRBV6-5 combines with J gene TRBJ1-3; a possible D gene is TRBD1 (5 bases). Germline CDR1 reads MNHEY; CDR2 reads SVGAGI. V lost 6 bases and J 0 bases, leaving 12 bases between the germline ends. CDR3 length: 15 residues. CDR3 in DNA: TGTGCCAGCAGCCCACAGGCCCTCTCTGGAAACACCATATATTTT. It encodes CASSPQALSGNTIYF.

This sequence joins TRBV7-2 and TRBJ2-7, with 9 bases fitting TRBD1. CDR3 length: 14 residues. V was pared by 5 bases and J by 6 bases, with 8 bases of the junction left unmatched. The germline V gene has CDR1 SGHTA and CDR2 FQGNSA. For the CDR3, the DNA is TGTGCCAGCAGCCAGGGACAGGGCGCTTCCGAGCAGTACTTC. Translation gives CASSQGQGASEQYF.

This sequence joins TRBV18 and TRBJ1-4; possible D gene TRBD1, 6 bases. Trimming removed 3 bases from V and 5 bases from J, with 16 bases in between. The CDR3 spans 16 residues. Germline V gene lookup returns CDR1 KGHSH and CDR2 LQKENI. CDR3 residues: CASSPRGGNSNEKLFF. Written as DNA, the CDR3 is TGTGCCAGCTCACCGAGGGGGGGGAACAGCAATGAAAAACTGTTTTTT.

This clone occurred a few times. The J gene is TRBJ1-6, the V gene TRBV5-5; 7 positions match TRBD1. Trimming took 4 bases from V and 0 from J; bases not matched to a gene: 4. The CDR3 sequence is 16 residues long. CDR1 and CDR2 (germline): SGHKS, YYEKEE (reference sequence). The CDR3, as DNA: TGTGCCAGCAGCATTCGACAGGGCTCCTATAATTCACCCCTCCACTTT. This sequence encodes CASSIRQGSYNSPLHF.

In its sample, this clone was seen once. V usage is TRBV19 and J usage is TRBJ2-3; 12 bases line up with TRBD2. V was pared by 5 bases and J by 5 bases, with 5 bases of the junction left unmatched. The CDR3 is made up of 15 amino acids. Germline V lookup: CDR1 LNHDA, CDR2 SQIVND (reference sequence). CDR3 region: CASSLAGGRGDTQYF. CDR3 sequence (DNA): TGTGCCAGTAGTCTAGCGGGGGGGCGTGGAGATACGCAGTATTTT.

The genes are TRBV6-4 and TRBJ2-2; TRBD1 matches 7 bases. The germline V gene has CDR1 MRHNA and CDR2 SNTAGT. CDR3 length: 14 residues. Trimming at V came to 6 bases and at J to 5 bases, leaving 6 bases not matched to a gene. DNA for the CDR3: TGTGCCAGCAGACCTACAGGGGATACCGGGGAGCTGTTTTTT. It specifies CASRPTGDTGELFF.

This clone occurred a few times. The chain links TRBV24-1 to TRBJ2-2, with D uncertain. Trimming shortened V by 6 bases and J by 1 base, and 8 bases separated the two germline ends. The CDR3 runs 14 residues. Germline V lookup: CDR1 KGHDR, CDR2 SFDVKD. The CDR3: CATSKSRNTGELFF. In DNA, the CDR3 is TGTGCCACCAGTAAGTCCCGGAACACCGGGGAGCTGTTTTTT.

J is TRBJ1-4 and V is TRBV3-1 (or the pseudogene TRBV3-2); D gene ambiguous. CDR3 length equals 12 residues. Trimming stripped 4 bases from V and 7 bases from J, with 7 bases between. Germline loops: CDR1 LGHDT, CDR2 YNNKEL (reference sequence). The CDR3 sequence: CASSREGEKLFF. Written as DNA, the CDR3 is TGTGCCAGCAGCCGGGAGGGTGAAAAACTGTTTTTT.